This is a list of T cell receptor beta chains from one sample in a study of T cell responses to AZD1222 COVID-19 vaccine. Sequencing used immunoSEQ multiplex PCR; TCRdb keeps in-frame clones, though not all of them. The profile shows fewer than 180,000 clones, 85% to 95% of them singletons. Material: peripheral blood, obtained on day 0 of AZD1222 vaccination. The receptors here all came from an adult in good health. Both conserved end residues are part of each CDR3. Each record gives: clone size, J gene, D gene, V gene, CDR3 DNA, CDR3 protein. The D gene is left open where the match is weak. Some rows have no size entry. The others give once, few or many, or a class for an expanded clone.

clone size: .
J gene: TRBJ2-5
D gene: .
V gene: TRBV18
CDR3 DNA: TGTGCCAGCTCACCACGGGATATGGCAGGGCAAGAGACCCAGTACTTC
CDR3 protein: CASSPRDMAGQETQYF

clone size: .
J gene: TRBJ1-2
D gene: .
V gene: TRBV2
CDR3 DNA: TGTGCCAGTCGACCGGGGGGCGGGCATGGCTACACCTTC
CDR3 protein: CASRPGGGHGYTF

clone size: .
J gene: TRBJ1-1
D gene: TRBD1
V gene: TRBV4-2
CDR3 DNA: TGTGCCAGCAGCCAAGTGGGGACAGGGTCGAACACTGAAGCTTTCTTT
CDR3 protein: CASSQVGTGSNTEAFF

clone size: .
J gene: TRBJ1-1
D gene: .
V gene: TRBV30
CDR3 DNA: TGTGCCTGGGATGAAGGACAGTCAACAACTGAAGCTTTCTTT
CDR3 protein: CAWDEGQSTTEAFF

clone size: once
J gene: TRBJ1-2
D gene: .
V gene: TRBV6-1
CDR3 DNA: TGTGCCAGCAGTGAAATGTCTGACTTCAGCTTCTGGGGCTACACCTTC
CDR3 protein: CASSEMSDFSFWGYTF

clone size: .
J gene: TRBJ2-1
D gene: .
V gene: TRBV5-1
CDR3 DNA: TGCGCCAGCAGCTTGGGGGTCACGAATGAGCAGTTCTTC
CDR3 protein: CASSLGVTNEQFF

clone size: .
J gene: TRBJ2-5
D gene: .
V gene: TRBV4-1
CDR3 DNA: TGCGCCAGCAGCCAAGAACTCGCAAGAGGACTCACCCAAGAGACCCAGTACTTC
CDR3 protein: CASSQELARGLTQETQYF

clone size: .
J gene: TRBJ1-4
D gene: .
V gene: TRBV15
CDR3 DNA: TGTGCCACCAGCAGAGAATCGGGGCAGGGTAATGAAAAACTGTTTTTT
CDR3 protein: CATSRESGQGNEKLFF

clone size: .
J gene: TRBJ2-3
D gene: .
V gene: TRBV21-1
CDR3 DNA: TGTGCCATCGGATACGAAGACAGGGAAAGCACAGATACGCAGTATTTT
CDR3 protein: CAIGYEDRESTDTQYF

clone size: .
J gene: TRBJ2-3
D gene: .
V gene: TRBV3-1/TRBV3-2
CDR3 DNA: TGTGCCAGCAGCCAAACCCCGGGACGCAGTCGAGATACGCAGTATTTT
CDR3 protein: CASSQTPGRSRDTQYF

clone size: .
J gene: TRBJ1-2
D gene: TRBD1
V gene: TRBV28
CDR3 DNA: TGTGCCAGCAGTGCTCAAGGGACAGGGCCGGGTGGCTACACCTTC
CDR3 protein: CASSAQGTGPGGYTF

clone size: .
J gene: TRBJ1-1
D gene: .
V gene: TRBV7-9
CDR3 DNA: TGTGCCAGCAGCTCCGCAGAGAACACTGAAGCTTTCTTT
CDR3 protein: CASSSAENTEAFF

clone size: .
J gene: TRBJ2-1
D gene: TRBD2
V gene: TRBV7-9
CDR3 DNA: TGTGCCAGCAGCCAGCTCGGGGGGAGCTACAATGAGCAGTTCTTC
CDR3 protein: CASSQLGGSYNEQFF

clone size: .
J gene: TRBJ2-5
D gene: .
V gene: TRBV7-2
CDR3 DNA: TGTGCCAGCAGCTTAGGGGGGACCGTCAGGAGAGAGACCCAGTACTTC
CDR3 protein: CASSLGGTVRRETQYF

clone size: .
J gene: TRBJ1-4
D gene: .
V gene: TRBV4-1
CDR3 DNA: TGCGCCAGCGGGAATATTGGCCCGGCTAATGAAAAACTGTTTTTT
CDR3 protein: CASGNIGPANEKLFF

clone size: .
J gene: TRBJ2-4
D gene: .
V gene: TRBV5-4
CDR3 DNA: TGTGCCAGCAGCCTGGGACTAGCCAAAAACATTCAGTACTTC
CDR3 protein: CASSLGLAKNIQYF

clone size: .
J gene: TRBJ1-6
D gene: TRBD1
V gene: TRBV7-8
CDR3 DNA: TGTGCCAGCAGCTCCAGAGTGGGACAGGGCAATTCACCCCTCCACTTT
CDR3 protein: CASSSRVGQGNSPLHF

clone size: .
J gene: TRBJ1-2
D gene: .
V gene: TRBV7-9
CDR3 DNA: TGTGCCAGCAGCTTAGCGCAGGGTAGCTATGGCTACACCTTC
CDR3 protein: CASSLAQGSYGYTF

clone size: once
J gene: TRBJ1-2
D gene: .
V gene: TRBV5-8
CDR3 DNA: TGTGCCAGCAGCTTGTACATCTTCGGGGACCCTGAAAAGGAGGGCTACACCTTC
CDR3 protein: CASSLYIFGDPEKEGYTF

clone size: .
J gene: TRBJ2-1
D gene: .
V gene: TRBV5-5
CDR3 DNA: TGTGCCAGCAGCTTAAGCCCCTGGGTCGATGAGCAGTTCTTC
CDR3 protein: CASSLSPWVDEQFF

clone size: .
J gene: TRBJ1-1
D gene: .
V gene: TRBV4-1
CDR3 DNA: TGCGCCAGCAGCCAAGAGTGGGTAGAGAACACTGAAGCTTTCTTT
CDR3 protein: CASSQEWVENTEAFF

clone size: .
J gene: TRBJ2-2
D gene: .
V gene: TRBV15
CDR3 DNA: TGTGCCACCAGCAGAGATTTGGGGCTAGCCGGCGGGGAGCTGTTTTTT
CDR3 protein: CATSRDLGLAGGELFF

clone size: .
J gene: TRBJ2-5
D gene: TRBD2
V gene: TRBV28
CDR3 DNA: TGTGCCAGCAGTTCCCCGGGACTAGCGGCGGAGACCCAGTACTTC
CDR3 protein: CASSSPGLAAETQYF

clone size: .
J gene: TRBJ1-1
D gene: .
V gene: TRBV30
CDR3 DNA: TGTGCCTGGAAAGGGAATTTTATGAACACTGAAGCTTTCTTT
CDR3 protein: CAWKGNFMNTEAFF

clone size: .
J gene: TRBJ1-2
D gene: TRBD1
V gene: TRBV10-3
CDR3 DNA: TGTGCCATCAGGGACAGGGTAGGATATGGCTACACCTTC
CDR3 protein: CAIRDRVGYGYTF

clone size: .
J gene: TRBJ1-4
D gene: .
V gene: TRBV2
CDR3 DNA: TGTGCCAGCAGACCTAGACTATCATCTGACGAAAAACTGTTTTTT
CDR3 protein: CASRPRLSSDEKLFF

clone size: .
J gene: TRBJ1-1
D gene: .
V gene: TRBV5-1
CDR3 DNA: TGCGCCAGCAGCTTGCCAGGGAACACTGAAGCTTTCTTT
CDR3 protein: CASSLPGNTEAFF

clone size: once
J gene: TRBJ1-2
D gene: TRBD1
V gene: TRBV27
CDR3 DNA: TGTGCCAGCAGTTTGATAGCCCCGGGACAGGGTGACTATGGCTACACCTTC
CDR3 protein: CASSLIAPGQGDYGYTF

clone size: .
J gene: TRBJ1-4
D gene: .
V gene: TRBV6-1
CDR3 DNA: TGTGCCAGCAGTGAAGTCAGGACAGTAGGTGAAAAACTGTTTTTT
CDR3 protein: CASSEVRTVGEKLFF

clone size: .
J gene: TRBJ1-1
D gene: TRBD1
V gene: TRBV19
CDR3 DNA: TGTGCCAGTAGTAGCCCAGGGGGGATAATTGAAGCTTTCTTT
CDR3 protein: CASSSPGGIIEAFF

clone size: .
J gene: TRBJ2-3
D gene: TRBD2
V gene: TRBV7-8
CDR3 DNA: TGTGCCAGCAGCTTAGAGAAGCGGGGGGTCACAGATACGCAGTATTTT
CDR3 protein: CASSLEKRGVTDTQYF

clone size: few
J gene: TRBJ1-1
D gene: .
V gene: TRBV6-6
CDR3 DNA: TGTGCCAGCAGCCAGGACGGAAACACTGAAGCTTTCTTT
CDR3 protein: CASSQDGNTEAFF